The sequence of this T cell receptor beta chain was determined in a study of molecular identifiers for immune sequencing clone quantification. Preparation methods for the bulk TCR libraries were those previously described, with listed TCR primers. Via MiXCR, TCRdb re-called the PCR reads, giving one row per CDR3 protein. The table lists more than 450,000 distinct CDR3 sequences, 20% to 25% of them singletons. Study-wide points: Identical TCR molecules sharing a barcode could underestimate highly expanded clone sizes.

A CD8+CD4-CCR7+CD45RA+ phenotype served as the sorting definition for naive CD8 T cells. This CDR3 is built from 15 residues. V dropped 8 bases and J dropped 0 bases, with 14 bases sitting between them. Details on this clonotype: Its antigen is undetermined.

The sequenced sample was naive CD8+ T cells from blood, with Jurkat cell RNA spiked in. The subset was: FACS-sorted CD8+CD4-CCR7+CD45RA+ naive T cells. The rearrangement uses TRBV5-3 and TRBJ2-2, with D perhaps TRBD1 or TRBD2 (5 bases each). TRBV5-3 is an ORF, with its function uncertain. This TCR derives from a human donor in good health. Some libraries in this study had Jurkat cell RNA spiked in. The CDR3 region is CASRAGTSNTGELFF. CDR3 nucleotides: TGTGCCAGCAGGGCCGGGACGTCGAACACCGGGGAGCTGTTTTTT.